This record looks at one TCR beta chain sequence and its context. No antigen is known for it. Time point described: baseline pretreatment blood. Treatment meaning: 15 Gy SBRT to primary tumor, nephrectomy 4 weeks later. This sample is drawn from a study of radiation and T cells in renal cell carcinoma. Study-level findings and limits: Without pretreatment biopsies, baseline tumor clonotype presence was undetermined.

Germline lookup yields CDR1 WSHSY and CDR2 SAAADI. The CDR3 is 14 amino acids. V was cut by 6 bases and J by 4 bases, with 13 bases left in between. The table came from immunoSEQ multiplex PCR; TCRdb's copy has only in-frame clones and leaves some out. The table lists around 64,000 clones, around 80% of them singletons, with 6% to 8% in the top ten. The sample in question was blood, obtained from a patient whose treatment included radiotherapy and nephrectomy. This chain uses TRBV10-2 with TRBJ2-1; D is tentatively TRBD1 or TRBD2 (5 bases each). The source is a man aged 55-75 years with renal cell carcinoma. The CDR3: CASSKGTIYNEQFF. CDR3 nucleotide sequence: TGCGCCAGCAGCAAGGGGACCATATACAATGAGCAGTTCTTC.